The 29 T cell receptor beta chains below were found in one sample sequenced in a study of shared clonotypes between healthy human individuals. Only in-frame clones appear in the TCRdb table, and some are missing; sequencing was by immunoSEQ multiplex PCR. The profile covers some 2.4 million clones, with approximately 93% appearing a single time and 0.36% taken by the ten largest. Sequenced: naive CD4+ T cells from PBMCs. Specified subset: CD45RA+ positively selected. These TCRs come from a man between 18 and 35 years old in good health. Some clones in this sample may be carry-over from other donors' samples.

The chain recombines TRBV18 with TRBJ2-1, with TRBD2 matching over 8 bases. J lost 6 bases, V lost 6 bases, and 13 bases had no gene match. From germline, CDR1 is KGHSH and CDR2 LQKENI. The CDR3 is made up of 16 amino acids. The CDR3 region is CASSRGGAGGPNEQFF. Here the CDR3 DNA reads TGTGCCAGCTCCCGTGGTGGGGCGGGAGGCCCCAATGAGCAGTTCTTC.

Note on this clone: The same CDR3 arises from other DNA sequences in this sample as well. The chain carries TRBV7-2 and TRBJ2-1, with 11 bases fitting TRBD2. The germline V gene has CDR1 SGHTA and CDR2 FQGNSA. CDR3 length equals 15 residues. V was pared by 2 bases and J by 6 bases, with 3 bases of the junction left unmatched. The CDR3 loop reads CASSLLAGGPNEQFF. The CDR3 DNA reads TGTGCCAGCAGCTTACTAGCGGGAGGCCCCAATGAGCAGTTCTTC.

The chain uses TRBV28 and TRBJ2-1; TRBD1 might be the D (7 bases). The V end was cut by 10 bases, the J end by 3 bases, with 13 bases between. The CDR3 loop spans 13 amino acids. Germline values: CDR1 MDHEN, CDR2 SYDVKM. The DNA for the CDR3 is TGTGCCACTCCGCGGGACAGCTACAATGAGCAGTTCTTC. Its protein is CATPRDSYNEQFF.

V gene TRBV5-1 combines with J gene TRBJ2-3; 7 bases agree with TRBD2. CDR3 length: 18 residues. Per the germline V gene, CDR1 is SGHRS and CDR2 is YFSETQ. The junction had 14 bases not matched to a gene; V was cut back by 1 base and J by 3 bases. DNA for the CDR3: TGCGCCAGCAGCTTGCCTCTGACGTCCAGCGGGATGACAGATACGCAGTATTTT. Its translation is CASSLPLTSSGMTDTQYF.

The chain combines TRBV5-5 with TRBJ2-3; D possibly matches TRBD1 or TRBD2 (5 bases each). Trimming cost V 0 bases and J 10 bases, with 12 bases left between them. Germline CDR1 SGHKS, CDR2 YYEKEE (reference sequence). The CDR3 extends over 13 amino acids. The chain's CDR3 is CASSLGDQLSQYF. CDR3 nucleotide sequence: TGTGCCAGCAGCTTGGGGGACCAGCTATCGCAGTATTTT.

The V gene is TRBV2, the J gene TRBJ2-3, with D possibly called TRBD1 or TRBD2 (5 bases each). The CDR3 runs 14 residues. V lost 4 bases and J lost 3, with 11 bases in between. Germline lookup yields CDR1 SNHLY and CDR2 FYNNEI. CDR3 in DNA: TGTGCCAGCAGTGGCCGTGGGGGAACAGATACGCAGTATTTT. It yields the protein CASSGRGGTDTQYF.

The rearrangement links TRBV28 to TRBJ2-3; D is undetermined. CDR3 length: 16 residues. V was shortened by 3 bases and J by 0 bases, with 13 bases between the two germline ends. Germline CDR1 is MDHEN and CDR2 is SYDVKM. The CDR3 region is CASSFRAKASTDTQYF. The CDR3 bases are TGTGCCAGCAGTTTTCGAGCCAAGGCTAGCACAGATACGCAGTATTTT.

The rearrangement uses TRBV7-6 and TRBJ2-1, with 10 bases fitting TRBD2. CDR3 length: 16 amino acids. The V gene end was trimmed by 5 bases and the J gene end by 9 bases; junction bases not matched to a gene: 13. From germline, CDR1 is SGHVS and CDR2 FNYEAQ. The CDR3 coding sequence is TGTGCCAGCAGCCCGAGACAGGGACTAGCGTCCGGTGAGCAGTTCTTC. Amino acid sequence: CASSPRQGLASGEQFF.

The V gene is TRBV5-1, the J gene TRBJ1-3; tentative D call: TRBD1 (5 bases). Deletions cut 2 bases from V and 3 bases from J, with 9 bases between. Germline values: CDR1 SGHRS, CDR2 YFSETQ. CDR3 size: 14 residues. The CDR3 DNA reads TGCGCCAGCAGCTTAGGGGCTCATGGAAACACCATATATTTT. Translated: CASSLGAHGNTIYF.

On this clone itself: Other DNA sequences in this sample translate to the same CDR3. CDR3 bases: TGTGCCAGCTCACAGGGACAGGCAACTAATGAAAAACTGTTTTTT. Amino acid sequence: CASSQGQATNEKLFF. V is TRBV18 and J is TRBJ1-4; TRBD1 matches at 8 bases. V lost 4 bases to trimming and J lost 0 bases; unmatched junction nucleotides: 1. This CDR3 contains 15 residues. Germline V lookup: CDR1 KGHSH, CDR2 LQKENI.

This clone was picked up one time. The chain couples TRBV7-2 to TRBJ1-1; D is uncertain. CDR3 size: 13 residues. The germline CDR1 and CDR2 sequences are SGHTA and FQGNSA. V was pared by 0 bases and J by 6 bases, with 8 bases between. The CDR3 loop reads CASSLANEPEAFF. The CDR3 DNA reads TGTGCCAGCAGCTTAGCGAACGAACCTGAAGCTTTCTTT.

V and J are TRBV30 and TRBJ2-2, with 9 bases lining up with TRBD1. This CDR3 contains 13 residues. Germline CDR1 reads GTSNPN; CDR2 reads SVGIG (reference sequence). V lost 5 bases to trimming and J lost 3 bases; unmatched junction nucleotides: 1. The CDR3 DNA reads TGTGCCTGGGGACAGGGGCACACCGGGGAGCTGTTTTTT. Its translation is CAWGQGHTGELFF.

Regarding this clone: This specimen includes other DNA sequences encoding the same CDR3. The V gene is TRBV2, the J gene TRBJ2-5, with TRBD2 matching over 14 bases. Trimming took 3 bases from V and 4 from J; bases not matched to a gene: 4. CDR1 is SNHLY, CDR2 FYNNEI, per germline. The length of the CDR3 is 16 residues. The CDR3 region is CASSEGLAGVSETQYF. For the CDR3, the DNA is TGTGCCAGCAGTGAGGGACTAGCGGGAGTGTCAGAGACCCAGTACTTC.

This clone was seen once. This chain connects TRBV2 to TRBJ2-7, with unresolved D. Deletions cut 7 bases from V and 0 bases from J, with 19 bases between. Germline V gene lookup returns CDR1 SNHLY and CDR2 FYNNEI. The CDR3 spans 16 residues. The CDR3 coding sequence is TGTGCCAGCACCGAAAACCCGGACGCGGTCTCCTACGAGCAGTACTTC. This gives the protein CASTENPDAVSYEQYF.

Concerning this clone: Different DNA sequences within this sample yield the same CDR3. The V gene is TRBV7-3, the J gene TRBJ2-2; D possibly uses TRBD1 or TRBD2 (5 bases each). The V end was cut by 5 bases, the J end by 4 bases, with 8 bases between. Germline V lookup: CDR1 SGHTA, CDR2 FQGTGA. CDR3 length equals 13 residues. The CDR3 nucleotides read TGTGCCAGCAGCCGTGGGGGCACCGGGGAGCTGTTTTTT. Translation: CASSRGGTGELFF.

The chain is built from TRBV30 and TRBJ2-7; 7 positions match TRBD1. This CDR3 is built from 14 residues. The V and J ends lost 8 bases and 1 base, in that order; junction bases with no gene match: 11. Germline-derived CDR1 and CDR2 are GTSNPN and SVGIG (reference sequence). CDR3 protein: CAGRPGQLSYEQYF. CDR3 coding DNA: TGTGCCGGAAGGCCGGGACAGCTATCCTACGAGCAGTACTTC.

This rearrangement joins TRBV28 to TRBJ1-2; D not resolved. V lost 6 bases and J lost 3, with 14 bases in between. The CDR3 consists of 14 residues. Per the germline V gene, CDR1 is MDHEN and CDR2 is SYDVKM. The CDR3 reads CASRQVQAHYGYTF. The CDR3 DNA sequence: TGTGCCAGCAGACAAGTCCAGGCCCACTATGGCTACACCTTC.

CDR3 DNA: TGTGCCAGCAGCATCCCAGGGAACACCGGGGAGCTGTTTTTT. Translated, it gives CASSIPGNTGELFF. The chain carries TRBV11-1 and TRBJ2-2, with no clear D. Germline values: CDR1 SGHAT, CDR2 FQDESV (reference sequence). V was pared by 5 bases and J by 1 base, with 8 bases between. CDR3 length: 14 residues.

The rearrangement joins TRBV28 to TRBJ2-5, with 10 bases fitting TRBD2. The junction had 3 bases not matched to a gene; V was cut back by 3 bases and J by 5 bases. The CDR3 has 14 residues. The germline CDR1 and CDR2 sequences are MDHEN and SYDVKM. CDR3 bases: TGTGCCAGCAGTTTGAGCGGGAGGGGGGAGACCCAGTACTTC. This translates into CASSLSGRGETQYF.

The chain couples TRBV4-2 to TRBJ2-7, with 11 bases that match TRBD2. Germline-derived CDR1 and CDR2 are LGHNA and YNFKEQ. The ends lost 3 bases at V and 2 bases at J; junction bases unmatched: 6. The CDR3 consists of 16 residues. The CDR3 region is CASSQKPGLAAYEQYF. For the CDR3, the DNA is TGTGCCAGCAGCCAGAAACCGGGACTAGCGGCCTACGAGCAGTACTTC.

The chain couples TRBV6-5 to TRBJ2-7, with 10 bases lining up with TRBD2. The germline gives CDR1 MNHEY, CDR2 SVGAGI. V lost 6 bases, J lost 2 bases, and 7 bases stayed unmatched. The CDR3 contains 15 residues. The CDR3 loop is CASRRTTSGPYEQYF. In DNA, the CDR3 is TGTGCCAGCAGACGTACGACTAGCGGGCCCTACGAGCAGTACTTC.

In nucleotides, the CDR3 is TGTGCCAGCAGTTTATTGGGCGGTAGCTCCTACAATGAGCAGTTCTTC. Amino acids: CASSLLGGSSYNEQFF. The chain employs TRBV28 and TRBJ2-1; D ambiguous. CDR1 is MDHEN, CDR2 SYDVKM, per germline. V lost 1 base, J lost 0 bases, and 10 bases lay in between. The CDR3 runs to 16 residues.

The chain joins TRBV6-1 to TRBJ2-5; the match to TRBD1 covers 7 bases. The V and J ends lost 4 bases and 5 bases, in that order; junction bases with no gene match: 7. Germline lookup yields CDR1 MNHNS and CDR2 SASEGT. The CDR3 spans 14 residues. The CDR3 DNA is TGTGCCAGCAGTGTCGGGACAGCCTGGGAGACCCAGTACTTC. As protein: CASSVGTAWETQYF.

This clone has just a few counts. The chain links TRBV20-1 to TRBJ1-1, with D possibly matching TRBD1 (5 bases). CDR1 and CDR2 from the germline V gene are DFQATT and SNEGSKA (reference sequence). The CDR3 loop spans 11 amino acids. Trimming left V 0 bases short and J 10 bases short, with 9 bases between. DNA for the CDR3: TGCAGTGCTAGAGATTCAGGGAGAGCTTTCTTT. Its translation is CSARDSGRAFF.

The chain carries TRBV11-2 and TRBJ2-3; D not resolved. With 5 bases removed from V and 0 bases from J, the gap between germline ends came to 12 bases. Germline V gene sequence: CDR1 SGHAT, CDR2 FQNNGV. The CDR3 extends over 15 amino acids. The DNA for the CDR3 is TGTGCCAGCAGCCGCATCCAAGGTAGCACAGATACGCAGTATTTT. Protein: CASSRIQGSTDTQYF.

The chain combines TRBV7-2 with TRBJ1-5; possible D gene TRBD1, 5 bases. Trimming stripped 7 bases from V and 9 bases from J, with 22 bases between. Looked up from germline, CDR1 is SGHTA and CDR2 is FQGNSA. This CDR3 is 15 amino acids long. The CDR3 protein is CASKRPGRRSGPQHF. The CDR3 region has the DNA TGTGCCAGCAAGCGACCGGGACGGCGGTCTGGGCCCCAGCATTTT. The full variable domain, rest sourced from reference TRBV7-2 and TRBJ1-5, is GAGVSQSPSNKVTEKGKDVELRCDPISGHTALYWYRQSLGQGLEFLIYFQGNSAPDKSGLPSDRFSAERTGGSVSTLTIQRTQQEDSAVYLCASKRPGRRSGPQHFGDGTRLSIL.

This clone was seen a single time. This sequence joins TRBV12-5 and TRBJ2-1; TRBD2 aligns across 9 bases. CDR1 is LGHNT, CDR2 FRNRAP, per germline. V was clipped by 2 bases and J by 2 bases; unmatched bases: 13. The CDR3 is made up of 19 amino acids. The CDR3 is CASGLNRLAAGGPYNEQFF. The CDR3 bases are TGTGCTAGTGGTTTGAACCGACTAGCAGCGGGAGGCCCCTACAATGAGCAGTTCTTC.

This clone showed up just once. CDR3 bases: TGTGCCAGCACCCGCCTTGGACAGTCTAATGAAAAACTGTTTTTT. Protein: CASTRLGQSNEKLFF. The chain links TRBV6-5 to TRBJ1-4; the D gene is possibly TRBD1 (6 bases). This CDR3 has 15 residues. Per germline, CDR1 MNHEY and CDR2 SVGAGI. V dropped 7 bases and J dropped 3 bases, with 15 bases sitting between them.

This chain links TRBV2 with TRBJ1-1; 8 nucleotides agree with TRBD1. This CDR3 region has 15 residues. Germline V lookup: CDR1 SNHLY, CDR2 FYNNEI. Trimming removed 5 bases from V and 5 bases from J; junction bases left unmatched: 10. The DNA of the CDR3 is TGTGCCAGCAGTCGTGGGTCAGGGGGCGGGACTGAAGCTTTCTTT. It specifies CASSRGSGGGTEAFF.